These 8 T cell receptor beta chains were sequenced from one sample in a study of CD8 T cells in Susac syndrome. cDNA came from about 0.5 to 1 ug RNA primed by random hexamers. MiXCR, run by TCRdb on the immunoSEQ multiplex PCR reads, gives a single entry per CDR3 protein. The sample carries around 190,000 distinct CDR3 sequences, 95% recorded once. The sample taken for sequencing was CD8+ T cells from PBMCs. These receptors all come from a human donor with multiple sclerosis.

This clonotype was seen a few times. The V call is TRBV29-1, the J call TRBJ2-7, with TRBD1 matching 10 bases. V lost 6 bases, J lost 4 bases, and 6 bases stayed unmatched. The CDR3 contains 13 residues. Germline CDR1 reads SQVTM; CDR2 reads ANQGSEA. CDR3 DNA: TGCAGCGTCCCGGGACAGGGGCCTTACGAGCAGTACTTC. It codes for CSVPGQGPYEQYF.

The chain is built from TRBV25-1 and TRBJ2-3; D might be TRBD2 (5 bases). The CDR3 loop spans 16 amino acids. Germline V gives CDR1 MGHDK, CDR2 SYGVNS. V lost 4 bases and J 6 bases, leaving 20 bases between the germline ends. In DNA, the CDR3 is TGTGCCAGCAGTGTAAGGAGGCAGTCGAGTTATGATACGCAGTATTTT. Translated: CASSVRRQSSYDTQYF.

The chain carries TRBV3-1 and TRBJ2-5, with D perhaps being TRBD1 or TRBD2 (5 bases each). This CDR3 is 14 amino acids long. Trimming left V 5 bases short and J 5 bases short, with 15 bases between. From germline, CDR1 is LGHDT and CDR2 YNNKEL (reference sequence). CDR3 in amino acids: CASSYRDRGETQYF. Written as DNA, the CDR3 is TGTGCCAGCAGCTACCGGGACCGAGGGGAGACCCAGTACTTC.

The chain links TRBV7-2 to TRBJ2-7, with D possibly TRBD2 on 5 matching bases. The CDR3 extends over 14 amino acids. Deletions cut 5 bases from V and 5 bases from J, with 16 bases between. Germline-derived CDR1 and CDR2 are SGHTA and FQGNSA. The CDR3 region has the DNA TGTGCCAGCAGCCCCCTGGGAGTATCAAACGAGCAGTACTTC. Protein product: CASSPLGVSNEQYF. Looking up the rest from reference TRBV7-2 and TRBJ2-7 gives the full variable domain: GAGVSQSPSNKVTEKGKDVELRCDPISGHTALYWYRQSLGQGLEFLIYFQGNSAPDKSGLPSDRFSAERTGGSVSTLTIQRTQQEDSAVYLCASSPLGVSNEQYFGPGTRLTVT.

A single count supports this clonotype. The V gene is TRBV5-6, the J gene TRBJ2-3; D remains unclear. Germline values: CDR1 SGHDT, CDR2 YYEEEE. Trimming took 0 bases from V and 4 from J, leaving 6 bases between them. The CDR3 contains 13 residues. DNA for the CDR3: TGTGCCAGCAGCTTGGAGGGTGCAGATACGCAGTATTTT. Its protein is CASSLEGADTQYF.

This chain uses TRBV28 with TRBJ1-5; D not resolved. The V end was cut by 5 bases, the J end by 7 bases, with 21 bases between. The germline V gene encodes CDR1 MDHEN and CDR2 SYDVKM. The CDR3 totals 16 residues. CDR3 nucleotides: TGTGCCAGCAGTGCTGGACTAGCGGGAGTAGGACAGCCCCAGCATTTT. Protein sequence: CASSAGLAGVGQPQHF.

The chain has TRBV6-5 and TRBJ2-1; D not certain. Trimming pared 0 bases from V and 5 bases from J, leaving 14 bases between. The germline V gene has CDR1 MNHEY and CDR2 SVGAGI. CDR3 length: 16 amino acids. CDR3 sequence reads: CASSYSSHGSHNEQFF. CDR3 DNA sequence: TGTGCCAGCAGTTACTCGAGTCACGGCAGCCACAATGAGCAGTTCTTC.

The V gene is TRBV29-1, the J gene TRBJ2-1, with 10 bases lining up with TRBD2. The CDR3 runs to 14 residues. V was pared by 2 bases and J by 5 bases, with 3 bases of the junction left unmatched. Germline V CDR1 and CDR2: SQVTM, ANQGSEA. The CDR3: CSVESGRVHNEQFF. The CDR3 DNA follows: TGCAGCGTTGAAAGCGGGAGGGTCCACAATGAGCAGTTCTTC.